The 5 T cell receptor beta chains below come from one sample, sequenced in a study of Ad26.COV2.S vaccination and SARS-CoV-2 variants. The treatment denotes: about 20 received Ad26.COV2.S at low or high dose, single or two shots; several received placebo; per-sample allocation not given. Collection of the samples took place on day 63 after the first injection of vaccine or placebo. TCRdb's table, derived via immunoSEQ multiplex PCR, lists solely in-frame clones and lacks some. The table includes over 350,000 clones, less than 90% detected once. This specimen was peripheral blood, taken in a trial of Ad26.COV2.S vaccine versus placebo. The receptors originated from a person between 18 and 59 years old who received the Ad26.COV2.S COVID-19 vaccine or a placebo.

The chain has TRBV28 and TRBJ1-6, with D unresolved. Germline assignment: CDR1 MDHEN and CDR2 SYDVKM. V gave up 10 bases and J gave up 0 bases, with 7 bases separating them. The length of the CDR3 is 13 residues. The CDR3 here is CATRSSYNSPLHF. The CDR3, as DNA: TGTGCCACGAGAAGCTCCTATAATTCACCCCTCCACTTT.

The chain joins TRBV11-2 to TRBJ2-3; 11 positions match TRBD2. Germline values: CDR1 SGHAT, CDR2 FQNNGV. V lost 7 bases, J lost 2 bases, and 11 bases stayed unmatched. The CDR3 is 17 amino acids. CDR3: CASNPGPSGGFTDTQYF. The DNA for the CDR3 is TGTGCCAGCAACCCCGGACCTAGCGGGGGGTTCACAGATACGCAGTATTTT.

The chain joins TRBV5-1 to TRBJ1-1, with D uncertain. Germline loops: CDR1 SGHRS, CDR2 YFSETQ. This CDR3 has 17 residues. Deletions cut 3 bases from V and 1 base from J, with 19 bases between. CDR3 region: CASSSQREPGSNTEAFF. The CDR3 nucleotides read TGCGCCAGCAGCTCCCAACGGGAACCGGGTTCGAACACTGAAGCTTTCTTT. The variable domain in full, with the rest retrieved from reference TRBV5-1 and TRBJ1-1, is KAGVTQTPRYLIKTRGQQVTLSCSPISGHRSVSWYQQTPGQGLQFLFEYFSETQRNKGNFPGRFSGRQFSNSRSEMNVSTLELGDSALYLCASSSQREPGSNTEAFFGQGTRLTVV.

This clone showed up just once. The junction differs from germline at one of its ends, possibly a read error. The same CDR3 is also encoded by other DNA sequences in this sample. This chain joins TRBV5-6 and TRBJ1-2; a weak D match, TRBD1 (5 bases). The length of the CDR3 is 14 residues. Germline CDR1 SGHDT, CDR2 YYEEEE. This chain's CDR3 is CASSLGVSNYGYTF. CDR3 nucleotides: TGTGCCAGCAGTTTGGGGGTTTCTAACTATGGCTACACCTTC.

The chain carries TRBV28 and TRBJ1-5; the D is unclear. V was shortened by 4 bases and J by 2 bases, with 12 bases between the two germline ends. The germline gives CDR1 MDHEN, CDR2 SYDVKM. CDR3 length: 15 amino acids. The CDR3 reads CASSSATEGNQPQHF. For the CDR3, the DNA is TGTGCCAGCAGTTCAGCCACCGAGGGCAATCAGCCCCAGCATTTT.